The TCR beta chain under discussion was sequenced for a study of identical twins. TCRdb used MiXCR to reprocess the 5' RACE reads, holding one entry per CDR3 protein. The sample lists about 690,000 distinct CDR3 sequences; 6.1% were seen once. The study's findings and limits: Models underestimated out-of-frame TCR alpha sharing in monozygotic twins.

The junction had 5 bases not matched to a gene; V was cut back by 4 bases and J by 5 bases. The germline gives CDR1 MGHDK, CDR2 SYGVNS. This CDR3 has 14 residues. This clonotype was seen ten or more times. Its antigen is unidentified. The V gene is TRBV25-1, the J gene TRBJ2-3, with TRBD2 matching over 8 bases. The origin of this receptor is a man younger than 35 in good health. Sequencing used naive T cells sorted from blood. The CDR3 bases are TGTGCCAGCAGTGGAGCGGGAGTACAAGATACGCAGTATTTT. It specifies CASSGAGVQDTQYF.